This is a list of T cell receptor beta chains from one sample in a study of blood T cells in healthy people across ages. Via MiXCR, TCRdb re-called the 5' RACE reads, giving one row per CDR3 protein. The data contain about 1,600,000 distinct CDR3 sequences, around 42% of them singletons. The material sequenced was blood. The receptors shown here come from a woman aged 18-30 years in good health. Both conserved end residues are part of each CDR3. The D gene is left open where the match is weak. Size is stated for part of the rows, as once, few or many counts, or as a class when the clone is expanded.

d_call,j_call,v_call,clone_size,cdr3_aa,cdr3_nt
NA,TRBJ2-1,TRBV15,few,CATSRGGGNNEQFF,TGTGCCACCAGCAGAGGTGGTGGGAACAATGAGCAGTTCTTC
TRBD2,TRBJ2-7,TRBV27,NA,CASSPLAGVNLYEQYF,TGTGCCAGCAGTCCTTTAGCGGGAGTAAATCTTTACGAGCAGTACTTC
TRBD2,TRBJ2-4,TRBV7-9,NA,CASSFVAGGFLAKNIQYF,TGTGCCAGCAGCTTCGTAGCGGGAGGTTTCCTAGCCAAAAACATTCAGTACTTC
NA,TRBJ2-1,TRBV29-1,few,CSLPEGGEQFF,TGCAGCCTTCCCGAGGGGGGTGAGCAGTTCTTC
TRBD2,TRBJ2-7,TRBV30,NA,CAWERGTSYEQYF,TGTGCCTGGGAGCGGGGAACCTCCTACGAGCAGTACTTC
NA,TRBJ2-7,TRBV14,NA,CASSGTRAGWTYNEQYF,TGTGCCAGCAGCGGCACGCGGGCGGGCTGGACGTACAATGAGCAGTACTTC
NA,TRBJ1-2,TRBV30,NA,CAWRQSNYGYTF,TGTGCCTGGAGGCAGTCTAACTATGGCTACACCTTC
TRBD2,TRBJ2-1,TRBV12-3/TRBV12-4,NA,CASSPLDSGGGNEQFF,TGTGCCAGCAGTCCCCTGGATAGCGGGGGTGGTAATGAGCAGTTCTTC
TRBD1,TRBJ2-1,TRBV20-1,NA,CSALRQGGYNEQFF,TGCAGTGCCCTAAGACAGGGGGGGTACAATGAGCAGTTCTTC
TRBD1,TRBJ1-1,TRBV5-1,NA,CASSFSGTGSTEAFF,TGCGCCAGCAGCTTCTCCGGGACAGGGAGTACTGAAGCTTTCTTT
NA,TRBJ2-1,TRBV5-1,NA,CVSSSAGAYNEQFF,TGCGTCAGCAGCTCCGCGGGCGCCTACAATGAGCAGTTCTTC
TRBD2,TRBJ2-1,TRBV7-2,NA,CASSFSGRLDEQFF,TGTGCCAGCAGCTTTAGCGGGAGACTTGATGAGCAGTTCTTC
NA,TRBJ1-4,TRBV12-3/TRBV12-4,NA,CASSSRQGKLFF,TGTGCCAGCAGTTCTAGACAAGGAAAACTGTTTTTT
TRBD1,TRBJ2-4,TRBV6-5,NA,CASSTSGQAKNIQYF,TGTGCCAGCAGCACCTCGGGACAGGCCAAAAACATTCAGTACTTC
NA,TRBJ2-1,TRBV3-1,NA,CASSQDLDPQFF,TGTGCCAGCAGCCAAGATCTCGATCCCCAGTTCTTC
NA,TRBJ1-2,TRBV6-1,NA,CASYIGAGYYGYTF,TGTGCCAGCTACATCGGGGCGGGGTACTATGGCTACACCTTC
NA,TRBJ1-1,TRBV11-2,few,CASSLVGQLMNTEAFF,TGTGCCAGCAGCTTAGTTGGGCAGCTCATGAACACTGAAGCTTTCTTT
TRBD1,TRBJ1-2,TRBV28,NA,CASSLPHTGGAYGYTF,TGTGCCAGCAGTTTACCTCATACAGGGGGCGCGTATGGCTACACCTTC
NA,TRBJ2-1,TRBV5-4,NA,CASSPRSLNEQFF,TGTGCCAGCAGCCCGAGGAGCCTCAATGAGCAGTTCTTC
TRBD2,TRBJ2-1,TRBV5-1,NA,CASNSRAGVLGGGYNEQFF,TGCGCCAGCAACTCAAGAGCGGGAGTACTGGGTGGCGGCTACAATGAGCAGTTCTTC
TRBD1,TRBJ2-3,TRBV2,few,CASSEAYGQGGRTQYF,TGTGCCAGCAGTGAAGCGTACGGACAGGGGGGCAGAACGCAGTATTTT
NA,TRBJ2-7,TRBV6-5,NA,CTSSYSILGAYEQYF,TGTACCAGCAGTTACTCGATTTTAGGGGCCTACGAGCAGTACTTC
TRBD1,TRBJ2-3,TRBV12-3/TRBV12-4,NA,CASSFWTGVADTQYF,TGTGCCAGCAGTTTTTGGACAGGTGTCGCAGATACGCAGTATTTT
NA,TRBJ2-3,TRBV29-1,NA,CSVGFDRSTDTQYF,TGCAGCGTTGGGTTCGACCGTAGCACAGATACGCAGTATTTT
NA,TRBJ1-2,TRBV7-2,NA,CASSLGPINYGYTF,TGTGCCAGCAGCTTAGGCCCAATCAACTATGGCTACACCTTC
NA,TRBJ2-3,TRBV5-1,few,CASSFASARLDTQYF,TGCGCCAGCAGCTTTGCCTCGGCTAGATTGGATACGCAGTATTTT
NA,TRBJ2-7,TRBV10-3,NA,CAARRDQLAYEQYF,TGTGCCGCTCGAAGGGACCAACTGGCCTACGAGCAGTACTTC
NA,TRBJ2-7,TRBV27,few,CASSHRDGSYNEQYF,TGTGCCAGCAGTCACCGGGACGGCTCCTACAATGAGCAGTACTTC
NA,TRBJ2-5,TRBV9,few,CASSVDGGSVSQYF,TGTGCCAGCAGCGTAGACGGGGGTTCGGTATCCCAGTACTTC
TRBD1,TRBJ2-1,TRBV29-1,few,CSVEEGGAVYNEQFF,TGCAGCGTTGAAGAAGGGGGCGCAGTTTACAATGAGCAGTTCTTC
NA,TRBJ2-1,TRBV15,many,CATSLEWGSYNEQFF,TGTGCCACCAGCCTTGAGTGGGGTTCCTACAATGAGCAGTTCTTC
NA,TRBJ1-2,TRBV27,NA,CASSIAGLAGYTF,TGTGCCAGCAGCATTGCAGGGCTGGCCGGCTACACCTTC
NA,TRBJ2-2,TRBV3-1,few,CASTPSSGDTVNTGELFF,TGTGCCAGCACCCCGAGTAGCGGAGACACCGTCAACACCGGGGAGCTGTTTTTT
NA,TRBJ1-5,TRBV29-1,NA,CSVVRGTTKVNQPQHF,TGCAGCGTTGTGAGGGGTACCACCAAGGTAAATCAGCCCCAGCATTTT
TRBD1,TRBJ2-7,TRBV9,NA,CASSVKQGAYEQYF,TGTGCCAGCAGCGTAAAACAGGGGGCATACGAGCAGTACTTC
NA,TRBJ2-5,TRBV12-3/TRBV12-4,NA,CASSLVSSNEQYF,TGTGCCAGCAGTTTAGTTTCGAGCAATGAGCAGTACTTC
TRBD1,TRBJ1-1,TRBV5-1,few,CASSWTGGNTEAFF,TGCGCCAGCAGCTGGACAGGGGGCAACACTGAAGCTTTCTTT
NA,TRBJ2-5,TRBV7-9,few,CASSGGVAEKETQYF,TGTGCCAGCAGTGGAGGGGTAGCGGAAAAAGAGACCCAGTACTTC
NA,TRBJ2-1,TRBV7-2,NA,CASSSIFEQFF,TGTGCCAGCAGCTCAATTTTTGAGCAGTTCTTC
NA,TRBJ2-7,TRBV3-1,few,CASSQDMAAYEQYF,TGTGCCAGCAGCCAAGACATGGCAGCCTACGAGCAGTACTTC
NA,TRBJ2-5,TRBV18,NA,CASSPPVGTQETQYF,TGTGCCAGCTCACCACCGGTAGGGACGCAAGAGACCCAGTACTTC
TRBD1,TRBJ2-3,TRBV2,NA,CASHYDRGTDTQYF,TGTGCCAGCCACTACGACAGGGGAACAGATACGCAGTATTTT
NA,TRBJ1-1,TRBV5-1,NA,CASSPTLPANTEAFF,TGCGCCAGCAGCCCGACGCTACCGGCGAACACTGAAGCTTTCTTT
TRBD2,TRBJ2-4,TRBV6-5,NA,CASSYSMASGSSAKNIQYF,TGTGCCAGCAGTTACTCGATGGCTAGCGGGAGCTCGGCCAAAAACATTCAGTACTTC
NA,TRBJ2-7,TRBV29-1,NA,CSVVWGVNSYEQYF,TGCAGCGTTGTTTGGGGGGTGAACTCCTACGAGCAGTACTTC
NA,TRBJ1-1,TRBV5-1,NA,CASTVHRGVGGTEAFF,TGCGCCAGCACCGTTCACCGCGGGGTAGGAGGCACTGAAGCTTTCTTT
TRBD2,TRBJ2-7,TRBV29-1,NA,CSVEDWGLAAYNEQYF,TGCAGCGTTGAAGATTGGGGACTAGCGGCCTACAATGAGCAGTACTTC
TRBD1,TRBJ1-1,TRBV5-4,NA,CASSLGTKGQTTEAFF,TGTGCCAGCAGCTTGGGGACTAAGGGACAGACAACTGAAGCTTTCTTT
NA,TRBJ2-3,TRBV29-1,NA,CSVEVGRDTQYF,TGCAGCGTTGAGGTGGGGCGGGATACGCAGTATTTT